This T cell receptor beta chain emerged from a study of ipilimumab plus nivolumab after autologous stem cell transplantation. Study-wide background: A median of about eight nivolumab and five or six ipilimumab doses were given. Regarding the study as a whole: The authors say TCR, Treg and microbiome findings warrant further study.

Per germline, CDR1 SGHTA and CDR2 FQGNSA. The CDR3 totals 16 residues. Clones were sequenced by immunoSEQ multiplex PCR, and TCRdb holds only the in-frame ones, with some missing. This table has fewer than 30,000 clones, about 86% appearing once. Ipilimumab, 1 mg/kg, started 14 to 28 days after autologous transplant. In the case of this clone: Its matching antigen is unknown. The junction departs from the called germline gene at one end, perhaps through a read error.

The source is a male donor with diffuse large B-cell lymphoma. Sequenced here: PBMCs, sampled in a trial of ipilimumab plus nivolumab as post-transplant consolidation. V is TRBV7-2 and J is TRBJ2-3; 9 bases fit TRBD2. CDR3 DNA: TGTGCCAGCAGCATAGCCGGGACTAGCACCACAGATACGCAGTATTTT. This translates into CASSIAGTSTTDTQYF. Together with reference TRBV7-2 and TRBJ2-3, the CDR3 gives the full variable domain: GAGVSQSPSNKVTEKGKDVELRCDPISGHTALYWYRQSLGQGLEFLIYFQGNSAPDKSGLPSDRFSAERTGGSVSTLTIQRTQQEDSAVYLCASSIAGTSTTDTQYFGPGTRLTVL.